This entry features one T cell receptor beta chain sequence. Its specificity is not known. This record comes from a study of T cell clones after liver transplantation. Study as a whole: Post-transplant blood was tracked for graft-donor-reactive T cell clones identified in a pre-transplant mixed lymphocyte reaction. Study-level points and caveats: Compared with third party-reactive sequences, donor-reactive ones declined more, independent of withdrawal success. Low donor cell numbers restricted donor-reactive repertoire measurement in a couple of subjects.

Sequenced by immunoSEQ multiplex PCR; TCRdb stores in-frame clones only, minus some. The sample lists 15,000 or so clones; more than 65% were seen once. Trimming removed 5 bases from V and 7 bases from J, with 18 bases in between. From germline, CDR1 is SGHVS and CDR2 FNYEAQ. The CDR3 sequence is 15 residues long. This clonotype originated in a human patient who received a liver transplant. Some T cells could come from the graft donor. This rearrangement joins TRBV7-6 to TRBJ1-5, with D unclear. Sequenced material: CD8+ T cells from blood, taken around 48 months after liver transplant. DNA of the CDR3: TGTGCCAGCAGCCCCCTTGGGTACGCAATACAGCCCCAGCATTTT. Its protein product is CASSPLGYAIQPQHF.